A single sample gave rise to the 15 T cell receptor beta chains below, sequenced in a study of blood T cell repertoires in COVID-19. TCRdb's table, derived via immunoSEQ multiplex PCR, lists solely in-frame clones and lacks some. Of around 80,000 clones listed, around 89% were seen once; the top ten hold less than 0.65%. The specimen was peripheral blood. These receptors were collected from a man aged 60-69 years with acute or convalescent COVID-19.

The CDR3, as DNA: TGTGCCAGCAAAAGACAGGGGTACGATGGCTACACCTTC. Translation: CASKRQGYDGYTF. The J gene is TRBJ1-2, the V gene TRBV6-5, with 8 bases identical to TRBD1. The V gene's germline CDR1 is MNHEY and CDR2 SVGAGI. The V gene end was trimmed by 7 bases and the J gene end by 6 bases; junction bases not matched to a gene: 7. This CDR3 spans 13 amino acids.

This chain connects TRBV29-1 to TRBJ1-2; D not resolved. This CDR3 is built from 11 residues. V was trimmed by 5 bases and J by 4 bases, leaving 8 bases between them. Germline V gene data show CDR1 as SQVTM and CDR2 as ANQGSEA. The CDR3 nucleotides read TGCAGCGTTCGGGATGGCTATGGCTACACCTTC. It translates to CSVRDGYGYTF.

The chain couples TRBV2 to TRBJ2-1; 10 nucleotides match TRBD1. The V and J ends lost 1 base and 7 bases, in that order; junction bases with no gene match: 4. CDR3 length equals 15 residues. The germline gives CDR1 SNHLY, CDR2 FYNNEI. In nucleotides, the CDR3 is TGTGCCAGCAGTGAAGGGGGACAGGGGATTAATGAGCAGTTCTTC. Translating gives CASSEGGQGINEQFF.

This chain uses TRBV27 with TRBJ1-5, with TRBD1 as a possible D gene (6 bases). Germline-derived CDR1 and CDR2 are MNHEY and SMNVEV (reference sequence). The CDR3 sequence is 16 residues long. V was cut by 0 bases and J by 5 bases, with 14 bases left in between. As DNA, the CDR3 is TGTGCCAGCAGTTTATCGGGAGGGGGTGGGTATCAGCCCCAGCATTTT. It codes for CASSLSGGGGYQPQHF.

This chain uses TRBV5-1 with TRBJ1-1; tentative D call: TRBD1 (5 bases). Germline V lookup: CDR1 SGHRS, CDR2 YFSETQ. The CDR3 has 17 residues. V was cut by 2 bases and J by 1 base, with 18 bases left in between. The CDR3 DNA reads TGCGCCAGCAGCTTAGCCGACAGCCCTTTTCCGAACACTGAAGCTTTCTTT. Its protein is CASSLADSPFPNTEAFF.

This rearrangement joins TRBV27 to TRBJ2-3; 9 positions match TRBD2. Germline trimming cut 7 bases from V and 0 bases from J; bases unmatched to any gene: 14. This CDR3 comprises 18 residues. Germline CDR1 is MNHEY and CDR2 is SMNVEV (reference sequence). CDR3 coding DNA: TGTGCCAGCACCCTTATCTCCACTAGCGGGCCTAGCACAGATACGCAGTATTTT. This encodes CASTLISTSGPSTDTQYF.

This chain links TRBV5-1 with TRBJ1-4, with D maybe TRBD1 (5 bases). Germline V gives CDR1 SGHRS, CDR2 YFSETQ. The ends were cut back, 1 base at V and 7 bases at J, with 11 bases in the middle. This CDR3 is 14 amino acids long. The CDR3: CASSLQGSSEKLFF. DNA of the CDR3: TGCGCCAGCAGCTTGCAGGGCAGTTCTGAAAAACTGTTTTTT. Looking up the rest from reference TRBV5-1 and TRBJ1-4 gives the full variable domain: KAGVTQTPRYLIKTRGQQVTLSCSPISGHRSVSWYQQTPGQGLQFLFEYFSETQRNKGNFPGRFSGRQFSNSRSEMNVSTLELGDSALYLCASSLQGSSEKLFFGSGTQLSVL.

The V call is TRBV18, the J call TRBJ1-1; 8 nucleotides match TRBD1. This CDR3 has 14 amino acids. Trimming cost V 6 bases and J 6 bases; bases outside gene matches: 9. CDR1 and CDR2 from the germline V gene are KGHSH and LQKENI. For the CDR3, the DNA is TGTGCCAGCTCCATGACAGGGGAGAGGGCTGAAGCTTTCTTT. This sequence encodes CASSMTGERAEAFF. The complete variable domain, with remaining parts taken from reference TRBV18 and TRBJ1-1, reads NAGVMQNPRHLVRRRGQEARLRCSPMKGHSHVYWYRQLPEEGLKFMVYLQKENIIDESGMPKERFSAEFPKEGPSILRIQQVVRGDSAAYFCASSMTGERAEAFFGQGTRLTVV.

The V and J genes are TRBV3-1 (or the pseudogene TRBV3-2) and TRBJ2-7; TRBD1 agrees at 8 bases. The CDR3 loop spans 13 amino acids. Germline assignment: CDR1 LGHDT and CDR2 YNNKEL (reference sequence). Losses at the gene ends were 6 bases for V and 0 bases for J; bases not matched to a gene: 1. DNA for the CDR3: TGTGCCAGCAGAGACAGGGGCTCCTACGAGCAGTACTTC. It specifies CASRDRGSYEQYF.

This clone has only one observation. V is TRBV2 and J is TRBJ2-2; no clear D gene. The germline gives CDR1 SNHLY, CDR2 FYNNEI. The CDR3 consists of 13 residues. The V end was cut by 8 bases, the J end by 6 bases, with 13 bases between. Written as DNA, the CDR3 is TGTGCCAGCCGCGCCCGAATATCCGGGGAGCTGTTTTTT. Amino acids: CASRARISGELFF.

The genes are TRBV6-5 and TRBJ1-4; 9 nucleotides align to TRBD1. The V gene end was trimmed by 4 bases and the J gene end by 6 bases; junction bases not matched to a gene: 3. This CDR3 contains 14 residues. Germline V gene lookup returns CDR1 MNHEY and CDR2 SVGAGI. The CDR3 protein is CASSLQGADEKLFF. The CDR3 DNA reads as TGTGCCAGCAGTTTACAGGGGGCGGATGAAAAACTGTTTTTT.

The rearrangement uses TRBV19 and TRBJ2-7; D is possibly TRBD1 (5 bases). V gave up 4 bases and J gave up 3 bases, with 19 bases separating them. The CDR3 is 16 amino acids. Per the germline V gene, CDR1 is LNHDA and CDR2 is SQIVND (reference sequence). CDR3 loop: CASSNPWRQGSYEQYF. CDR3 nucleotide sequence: TGTGCCAGTAGTAACCCGTGGCGGCAGGGAAGCTACGAGCAGTACTTC.

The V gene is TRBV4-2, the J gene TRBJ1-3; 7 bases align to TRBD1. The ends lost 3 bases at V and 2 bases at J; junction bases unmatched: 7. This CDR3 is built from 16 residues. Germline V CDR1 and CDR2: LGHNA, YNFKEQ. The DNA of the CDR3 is TGTGCCAGCAGCCAGACAGGGACCGCTGCTGGAAACACCATATATTTT. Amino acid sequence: CASSQTGTAAGNTIYF.

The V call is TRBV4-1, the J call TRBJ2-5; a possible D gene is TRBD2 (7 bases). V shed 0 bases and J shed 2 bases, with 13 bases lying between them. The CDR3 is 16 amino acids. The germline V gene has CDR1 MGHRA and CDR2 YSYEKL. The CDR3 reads CASSQDGGLGQETQYF. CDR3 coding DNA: TGCGCCAGCAGCCAAGACGGGGGGCTCGGGCAAGAGACCCAGTACTTC.

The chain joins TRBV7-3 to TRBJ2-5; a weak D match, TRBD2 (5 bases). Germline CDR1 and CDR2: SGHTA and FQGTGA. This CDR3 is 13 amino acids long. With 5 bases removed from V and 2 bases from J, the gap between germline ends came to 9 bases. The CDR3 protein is CASSPKRQETQYF. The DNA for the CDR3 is TGTGCCAGCAGCCCTAAGCGGCAAGAGACCCAGTACTTC.